Each of the 24 T cell receptor beta chains below was sequenced from the same sample in a study of CD8 T cells in ankylosing spondylitis. TCRdb recomputed calls from the 5' RACE reads with MiXCR, one row per CDR3 protein. In the table there are hundreds of thousands of distinct CDR3 sequences, roughly 13% of which are singletons. These TCRs are of unknown antigen specificity. Regarding the study as a whole: Ankylosing spondylitis blood appeared to be characterized by a TCR beta motif of about 8 highly homologous variants.

Sequencing used blood, either unsorted or a sorted T cell fraction (not recorded which). Source of these receptors: a male donor with ankylosing spondylitis.

This clonotype was counted ten times or more. The chain combines TRBV9 with TRBJ2-2; 8 nucleotides align to TRBD2. This CDR3 is 16 amino acids long. J lost 0 bases, V lost 0 bases, and 1 base had no gene match. Germline CDR1 SGDLS, CDR2 YYNGEE. As DNA, the CDR3 is TGTGCCAGCAGCGTAGCTAGCGGGTCGAACACCGGGGAGCTGTTTTTT. Its translation is CASSVASGSNTGELFF.

This clonotype appeared many times. The rearrangement uses TRBV12-3 or TRBV12-4 and TRBJ2-2, with D maybe TRBD1 (6 bases). CDR3 length equals 13 residues. The ends were cut back, 8 bases at V and 7 bases at J, with 14 bases in the middle. The CDR3 loop reads CASSGRGYGELFF. Here the CDR3 DNA reads TGTGCCAGCTCCGGTAGGGGGTACGGGGAGCTGTTTTTT.

This clonotype occurred a few times. The genes are TRBV15 and TRBJ2-2, with D tentatively TRBD1 (5 bases). With 5 bases removed from V and 7 bases from J, the gap between germline ends came to 14 bases. The CDR3 runs 14 residues. Germline CDR1 is LNHNV and CDR2 is YYDKDF (reference sequence). For the CDR3, the DNA is TGTGCCACCAGCCGCGGCCAGGGAATCGGGGAGCTGTTTTTT. Translation: CATSRGQGIGELFF. The full variable domain, in which reference TRBV15 and TRBJ2-2 provide the parts outside the CDR3, is DAMVIQNPRYQVTQFGKPVTLSCSQTLNHNVMYWYQQKSSQAPKLLFHYYDKDFNNEADTPDNFQSRRPNTSFCFLDIRSPGLGDTAMYLCATSRGQGIGELFFGEGSRLTVL.

V and J are TRBV29-1 and TRBJ2-5; D assignment may be TRBD1 or TRBD2 (6 bases each). The V gene's germline CDR1 is SQVTM and CDR2 ANQGSEA. The CDR3 sequence is 13 residues long. The CDR3, as DNA: TGCATCGGAGGGGGGAGAGGGTTAGGAGCCCAGTACTTC. Translated: CIGGGRGLGAQYF.

This clonotype was recorded many times. This sequence joins TRBV6-1 and TRBJ1-6; D is unresolved. Germline CDR1 reads MNHNS; CDR2 reads SASEGT. The germline V and J ends were trimmed by 1 base and 9 bases, with 13 bases remaining between them. The CDR3 has 15 amino acids. CDR3 loop: CASSEEDAAISPLHF. For the CDR3, the DNA is TGTGCCAGCAGTGAAGAGGACGCCGCAATTTCACCCCTCCACTTT.

Many counts were recorded for this clonotype. The chain uses TRBV29-1 and TRBJ2-3, with 9 bases that match TRBD1. The CDR3 consists of 14 residues. The V gene end was trimmed by 7 bases and the J gene end by 0 bases; junction bases not matched to a gene: 5. CDR1 is SQVTM, CDR2 ANQGSEA, per germline. As DNA, the CDR3 is TGCAGCGAGAAGACAGGGGGTAGCACAGATACGCAGTATTTT. The encoded protein is CSEKTGGSTDTQYF.

The chain uses TRBV20-1 and TRBJ2-1, with 8 bases matching TRBD2. CDR3 length equals 16 residues. Germline V CDR1 and CDR2: DFQATT, SNEGSKA (reference sequence). V was clipped by 5 bases and J by 4 bases; unmatched bases: 13. The CDR3 DNA is TGCAGTGCTCACCCTCGACTAGCGAATAAATACAATGAGCAGTTCTTC. It codes for CSAHPRLANKYNEQFF.

The J gene is TRBJ2-1, the V gene TRBV6-5; tentative D call: TRBD2 (6 bases). The V gene's germline CDR1 is MNHEY and CDR2 SVGAGI. V lost 2 bases to trimming and J lost 2 bases, with 13 bases between them. The CDR3 length is 16 residues. CDR3 coding DNA: TGTGCCAGCAGTTACGCCCAGCGGGCGACCTACAATGAGCAGTTCTTC. Protein sequence: CASSYAQRATYNEQFF.

This clonotype was seen many times. The V call is TRBV24-1, the J call TRBJ2-1; tentatively, D is TRBD1 (5 bases). CDR1 is KGHDR and CDR2 is SFDVKD in the germline V gene. V lost 4 bases to trimming and J lost 5 bases, with 11 bases between them. The CDR3 extends over 14 amino acids. The CDR3 is CATSDIRQNNEQFF. For the CDR3, the DNA is TGTGCCACCAGTGACATTAGACAGAACAATGAGCAGTTCTTC.

Here the CDR3 reads CASSMAGAASNEQFF. For the CDR3, the DNA is TGTGCCAGTAGTATGGCAGGGGCAGCGAGCAATGAGCAGTTCTTC. The chain combines TRBV19 with TRBJ2-1; tentatively, D is TRBD1 (6 bases). Germline V gene sequence: CDR1 LNHDA, CDR2 SQIVND (reference sequence). The CDR3 sequence is 15 residues long. V lost 3 bases and J 6 bases, leaving 15 bases between the germline ends.

This clonotype was seen only a few times. The DNA is omitted, as the CDR3 cannot be located on it reliably, and the CDR3 follows TCRdb's listing. The chain links TRBV21-1 to TRBJ2-1; TRBD2, the D gene given by the table, was not confirmed from the DNA. TRBV21-1 is assigned pseudogene status. Ends included, the CDR3 has 15 residues. CDR3 residues: CASRTVAGGSDEQFF.

This clonotype was seen ten or more times. This chain links TRBV5-1 with TRBJ1-2; tentative D call: TRBD1 (6 bases). CDR1 is SGHRS and CDR2 is YFSETQ in the germline V gene. The CDR3 extends over 13 amino acids. With 0 bases removed from V and 4 bases from J, the gap between germline ends came to 7 bases. CDR3 residues: CASSLDRAYGYTF. The CDR3, as DNA: TGCGCCAGCAGCTTGGACAGGGCCTATGGCTACACCTTC.

The rearrangement uses TRBV9 and TRBJ1-1, with D unresolved. Trimming cost V 4 bases and J 2 bases, with 12 bases left between them. The CDR3 has 14 residues. Germline-derived CDR1 and CDR2 are SGDLS and YYNGEE. Here the CDR3 DNA reads TGTGCCAGCAGCCGCCGGGTCTCTAACACTGAAGCTTTCTTT. It translates to CASSRRVSNTEAFF. The entire variable domain, with the rest obtained from reference TRBV9 and TRBJ1-1, is as follows: DSGVTQTPKHLITATGQRVTLRCSPRSGDLSVYWYQQSLDQGLQFLIQYYNGEERAKGNILERFSAQQFPDLHSELNLSSLELGDSALYFCASSRRVSNTEAFFGQGTRLTVV.

This clonotype has at least ten counts. The CDR3 protein is CASSLQAGSNEQFF. The CDR3 DNA reads as TGCGCCAGCAGCCTCCAGGCGGGTAGCAATGAGCAGTTCTTC. The gene calls are TRBV5-1 and TRBJ2-1; a weak D match, TRBD2 (5 bases). CDR1 is SGHRS and CDR2 is YFSETQ in the germline V gene. V lost 4 bases and J lost 6, with 14 bases in between. The CDR3 has 14 residues.

The CDR3 nucleotides are TGCGCCAGCAGCTTGTCAGGGGAGCAGGAGACCCAGTACTTC. This sequence encodes CASSLSGEQETQYF. V gene TRBV5-1 combines with J gene TRBJ2-5; perhaps TRBD1 as D (6 bases). This CDR3 spans 14 amino acids. CDR1 and CDR2 (germline): SGHRS, YFSETQ. V gave up 1 base and J gave up 5 bases, with 12 bases separating them.

In its sample, this clonotype was seen a few times. The chain recombines TRBV5-1 with TRBJ1-3; 7 positions agree with TRBD1. This CDR3 has 15 residues. Trimming took 4 bases from V and 3 from J; bases not matched to a gene: 7. Germline assignment: CDR1 SGHRS and CDR2 YFSETQ. In nucleotides, the CDR3 is TGCGCCAGCAGCGCAAGGACAGGCGATGGAAACACCATATATTTT. Protein sequence: CASSARTGDGNTIYF.

This clonotype was detected only a few times. The V gene is TRBV20-1, the J gene TRBJ2-7; TRBD2 matches at 10 bases. The V gene's germline CDR1 is DFQATT and CDR2 SNEGSKA (reference sequence). The CDR3 spans 13 residues. V gave up 6 bases and J gave up 5 bases; unmatched junction bases: 7. The CDR3 nucleotides are TGCAGTGCCACAGCGGGAGGGCCCCACGAGCAGTACGTC. Its protein is CSATAGGPHEQYV.

The V call is TRBV20-1, the J call TRBJ1-1; TRBD1 matches at 7 bases. Germline assignment: CDR1 DFQATT and CDR2 SNEGSKA (reference sequence). The CDR3 is 12 amino acids. The CDR3 is CRPGDRDTEAFF. DNA for the CDR3: TGCAGGCCCGGGGACAGAGACACTGAAGCTTTCTTT.

This clonotype was observed at least ten times. The rearrangement uses TRBV6-1 and TRBJ2-2, with TRBD2 matching over 11 bases. Germline V gives CDR1 MNHNS, CDR2 SASEGT. V lost 0 bases, J lost 6 bases, and 6 bases stayed unmatched. The CDR3 is made up of 17 amino acids. CDR3 in amino acids: CASSEALIAGGSGELFF. The CDR3 DNA follows: TGTGCCAGCAGTGAAGCGCTAATAGCGGGAGGGTCCGGGGAGCTGTTTTTT.

The sample holds many counts of this clonotype. This sequence joins TRBV5-1 and TRBJ2-1, with 8 bases that match TRBD1. Germline CDR1 is SGHRS and CDR2 is YFSETQ. CDR3 length equals 14 residues. V lost 4 bases to trimming and J lost 7 bases; unmatched junction nucleotides: 7. The CDR3 sequence is CASSGWTGRNEQFF. The CDR3 coding sequence is TGCGCCAGCAGCGGTTGGACAGGGAGGAATGAGCAGTTCTTC.

The sample holds many counts of this clonotype. The chain links TRBV5-1 to TRBJ2-7; the D gene is possibly TRBD1 (5 bases). The germline gives CDR1 SGHRS, CDR2 YFSETQ. The V gene lost 3 bases and the J gene lost 6 bases, with 16 bases spanning the gap. CDR3 length equals 14 residues. This CDR3 is CASSSRQKPSEQYF. DNA of the CDR3: TGCGCCAGCAGCTCTCGACAGAAACCGAGCGAGCAGTACTTC. Supplemented by reference TRBV5-1 and TRBJ2-7, the full variable domain reads KAGVTQTPRYLIKTRGQQVTLSCSPISGHRSVSWYQQTPGQGLQFLFEYFSETQRNKGNFPGRFSGRQFSNSRSEMNVSTLELGDSALYLCASSSRQKPSEQYFGPGTRLTVT.

This clonotype was detected a few times. The chain combines TRBV5-1 with TRBJ1-3; D is uncertain. CDR3 length equals 15 residues. The germline V gene has CDR1 SGHRS and CDR2 YFSETQ. Between the trimmed V and J ends, which lost 4 bases and 0 bases, there was a span of 11 bases. The CDR3 reads CASSATPSSGNTIYF. The CDR3 nucleotides read TGCGCCAGCAGCGCCACCCCCAGCTCTGGAAACACCATATATTTT.

This clonotype occurred many times. This chain links TRBV12-3 or TRBV12-4 with TRBJ1-2, with D tentatively TRBD1 (5 bases). The CDR3 is 15 amino acids. V was clipped by 5 bases and J by 0 bases, with 13 bases between them. This chain's CDR3 is CASSPAGTSNYGYTF. The CDR3 bases are TGTGCCAGCAGTCCAGCGGGGACCTCTAACTATGGCTACACCTTC.

The chain couples TRBV2 to TRBJ2-7; the match to TRBD2 covers 10 bases. Germline trimming cut 10 bases from V and 0 bases from J; bases unmatched to any gene: 6. Germline CDR1 is SNHLY and CDR2 is FYNNEI. This CDR3 comprises 14 residues. CDR3 nucleotides: TGTGCCACTGGTACTAGCGGGGTCTCCTACGAGCAGTACTTC. Amino acid sequence: CATGTSGVSYEQYF.